Below are 11 T cell receptor beta chains sequenced from a single sample in a study of T cell clonality in common variable immunodeficiency (dated by TCRdb to 2015 to 2017). Library creation used the immunoSEQ multiplex PCR assay. In its TCRdb copy, this immuneACCESS table keeps in-frame sequences only and misses some clones. Where compared with another copy, unresolved V genes explain less than half of these, and the others have no known cause. This sample shows over 40,000 clones, and none of them turns up only once. The ten largest clones represent roughly 6.2% of the sample. Sequenced material: peripheral blood mononuclear cells. The origin of the receptors is a person aged 18 to 70 in good health.

This clone has just a few counts. The read ends 3 residues early relative to the CDR3; the germline J gene fills the gap. The rearrangement uses TRBV7-2 and TRBJ2-3, with TRBD2 identical over 9 bases. Germline lookup yields CDR1 SGHTA and CDR2 FQGNSA. This CDR3 region has 14 residues. The part of the CDR3 DNA that was read is TGTGCCAGCCGGACTAGCGCCTGGGGCGAGACG. Its protein product is CASRTSAWGET. The CDR3, in full, reads CASRTSAWGETQYF.

As for this clone: The CDR3 end falls 3 residues outside the read, so it is completed with the germline J gene. This chain connects TRBV5-6 to TRBJ2-2, with unresolved D. Germline-derived CDR1 and CDR2 are SGHDT and YYEEEE. This CDR3 is built from 14 residues. The CDR3 sequence: CASSPRPLYSPLFF. CDR3 DNA (partial): TGTGCCAGCAGCCCCAGGCCTTTGTACTCACCG.

This clone was observed at least ten times. The observed sequence ends 3 residues before the CDR3 terminus, with the missing tail filled in from the germline J gene. The gene calls are TRBV5-6 and TRBJ2-7; 8 bases are a match to TRBD2. The ends lost 5 bases at V and 6 bases at J; junction bases unmatched: 10. This CDR3 has 14 amino acids. Germline V gives CDR1 SGHDT, CDR2 YYEEEE. CDR3 in amino acids: CASRSGLAVGEQYF. The covered CDR3 bases are TGTGCCAGCAGATCCGGACTAGCTGTTGGCGAG.

The sample holds a few counts of this clone. The read halts 3 residues ahead of the CDR3 end, with the missing end drawn from the germline J gene. The rearrangement joins TRBV7-9 to TRBJ2-5, with a tentative D call TRBD2 (5 bases). The CDR3 loop spans 14 amino acids. CDR1 SEHNR and CDR2 FQNEAQ come from the germline V gene (reference sequence). V lost 0 bases to trimming and J lost 4 bases, with 9 bases between them. Partial CDR3 DNA: TGTGCCAGCAGCTTAGCCGGGGTCGGAGAGACC. As protein: CASSLAGVGET. In full, the CDR3 is CASSLAGVGETQYF.

This clone was seen more than once but under ten times. The missing CDR3 end, 3 residues past where the read stops, is filled in from the germline J gene. The V and J genes are TRBV19 and TRBJ1-1, with 10 positions matching TRBD1. Germline CDR1 LNHDA, CDR2 SQIVND (reference sequence). The length of the CDR3 is 15 residues. The covered CDR3 bases are TGTGCCAGTAGTCTCGCGGGGACAGGGGTAGTCGAG. Encoded protein: CASSLAGTGVVE. From start to end, the CDR3 is CASSLAGTGVVEAFF.

This clone has ten or more counts. Read coverage stops 3 residues before the CDR3 terminus; the germline J gene supplies the remainder. The chain employs TRBV30 and TRBJ2-3, with D uncertain. The CDR3 contains 12 residues. Germline V CDR1 and CDR2: GTSNPN, SVGIG (reference sequence). CDR3 protein: CAWSEQAMAQYF. The DNA read from the CDR3 is TGTGCCTGGAGTGAGCAGGCGATGGCG.

This clone came up many times. The CDR3 extends 3 residues past the end of the read, so its final part is completed from the germline J gene. The chain employs TRBV7-8 and TRBJ2-7; possibly TRBD2 for D (6 bases). The germline gives CDR1 SGHVS, CDR2 FQNEAQ. The CDR3 has 11 amino acids. V shed 9 bases and J shed 6 bases, with 12 bases lying between them. CDR3 amino acids: CARQRDSEQYF. The sequenced CDR3 bases are TGTGCCAGGCAACGGGACTCCGAG. The whole variable domain, filled in from reference TRBV7-8 and TRBJ2-7, reads GAGVSQSPRYKVAKRGQDVALRCDPISGHVSLFWYQQALGQGPEFLTYFQNEAQLDKSGLPSDRFFAERPEGSVSTLKIQRTQQEDSAVYLCARQRDSEQYFGPGTRLTVT.

This clone was detected ten times or more. Coverage ceases 3 residues before the CDR3 finishes, and the germline J gene fills in the end. V gene TRBV29-1 combines with J gene TRBJ2-5; D may be TRBD2 (6 bases). CDR3 length equals 12 residues. CDR1 is SQVTM and CDR2 is ANQGSEA in the germline V gene. V was shortened by 3 bases and J by 4 bases, with 9 bases between the two germline ends. CDR3 sequence reads: CSVELLAETQYF. CDR3 DNA (partial): TGCAGCGTTGAGTTACTAGCAGAGACC.

For this clone: A much larger clonotype is one base distant, so this may be a read error. From the germline J gene comes the end of the CDR3, since the read stops 3 residues before it. J is TRBJ1-2 and V is TRBV7-2; perhaps TRBD1 as D (6 bases). Germline V gene data show CDR1 as SGHTA and CDR2 as FQGNSA. The CDR3 covers 15 residues. The part of the CDR3 DNA that was read is TGTGCCAGCAGCTTAATATACAGGGCTGGGGGTGAG. This sequence encodes CASSLIYRAGGE. The complete CDR3 reads CASSLIYRAGGEYTF.

This clone was seen repeatedly, ten times or more. The missing CDR3 end, 3 residues past where the read stops, is filled in from the germline J gene. V is TRBV20-1 and J is TRBJ1-5, with D possibly matching TRBD1 (5 bases). This CDR3 has 14 residues. CDR1 is DFQATT and CDR2 is SNEGSKA in the germline V gene (reference sequence). The V gene lost 6 bases and the J gene lost 3 bases, with 15 bases spanning the gap. The CDR3 reads CSARMAGINQPQHF. The part of the CDR3 DNA that was read is TGCAGTGCCCGAATGGCAGGGATCAATCAGCCC.

This clone was seen more than once but under ten times. The read halts 3 residues ahead of the CDR3 end, with the missing end drawn from the germline J gene. The rearrangement joins TRBV19 to TRBJ2-4; the match to TRBD1 covers 7 bases. The CDR3 spans 14 residues. Germline V CDR1 and CDR2: LNHDA, SQIVND (reference sequence). The CDR3 loop reads CASSPAGGHYGQYF. The part of the CDR3 DNA that was read is TGTGCCAGTAGTCCGGCAGGGGGACACTATGGT.